These T cell receptor beta chains were read from a single sample in a study of radiotherapy plus CTLA-4 blockade in lung cancer. Only in-frame clones appear in the TCRdb table, and some are missing; sequencing was by immunoSEQ multiplex PCR. The table shows approximately 60,000 clones, with 77% occurring only once. The sample was peripheral blood, taken from a patient treated with radiotherapy plus ipilimumab. These receptors were collected from a human donor with non-small cell lung cancer who had a complete response to radiotherapy plus ipilimumab. CDR3s include the opening cysteine and the closing phenylalanine or tryptophan. Each record gives: clone size, V gene, D gene, CDR3 length, J gene, CDR3 DNA, CDR3 protein. D genes are given only for firm matches. The size field is filled for only some rows; it gives once, few, many or a size class.

>.|TRBV6-5|.|14|TRBJ2-1
TGTGCCAGCAGTTTACGACCCTGGTACAATGAGCAGTTCTTC
CASSLRPWYNEQFF
>.|TRBV29-1|.|14|TRBJ2-3
TGCAGCGTTGACGGCGGGGCGAACACAGATACGCAGTATTTT
CSVDGGANTDTQYF
>.|TRBV11-2|TRBD1|14|TRBJ2-3
TGTGCCAGCAGCTTACCCAGGACAGGAGATACGCAGTATTTT
CASSLPRTGDTQYF
>.|TRBV11-3|.|13|TRBJ2-2
TGTGCCAGCAGCCTAAGTTTACCCGGGGAGCTGTTTTTT
CASSLSLPGELFF
>.|TRBV5-1|.|19|TRBJ2-1
TGCGCCAGCAGCTGGGGAAGGGAGCCCTTCACCAGCTCCTACAATGAGCAGTTCTTC
CASSWGREPFTSSYNEQFF
>.|TRBV18|.|15|TRBJ2-2
TGTGCCAGCTCACCAGGCGCAGGGAGTGGCGGGGAGCTGTTTTTT
CASSPGAGSGGELFF
>.|TRBV19|TRBD1|15|TRBJ1-2
TGTGCCAGTATCCAAGGAGTGGGACAGGGCTATGGCTACACCTTC
CASIQGVGQGYGYTF
>.|TRBV5-8|.|13|TRBJ1-1
TGTGCCACGTCCACAGTGCATCGCACTGAAGCTTTCTTT
CATSTVHRTEAFF
>.|TRBV7-9|TRBD1|16|TRBJ1-5
TGTGCCAGCAGCTTCTCCGTACAGGGGGCATCTCAGCCCCAGCATTTT
CASSFSVQGASQPQHF
>.|TRBV5-8|TRBD1|15|TRBJ1-2
TGTGCCAGCAGCGAGAGACAGGGAATATTCTATGGCTACACCTTC
CASSERQGIFYGYTF
>.|TRBV2|TRBD2|17|TRBJ2-5
TGTGCCAGCAGTGGGGAGATAACGGGAGGGGTCCAAGAGACCCAGTACTTC
CASSGEITGGVQETQYF
>.|TRBV7-9|TRBD1|14|TRBJ2-2
TGTGCCAGCAGCTATCCAGGGGGCTCCGGGGAGCTGTTTTTT
CASSYPGGSGELFF
>.|TRBV11-3|TRBD2|14|TRBJ2-1
TGTGCCAGCAGCTTAGGATCGACTAGCACAAGGCAGTTCTTC
CASSLGSTSTRQFF
>.|TRBV7-2|.|17|TRBJ1-2
TGTGCCAGCAGCTTAGGAGACTATGGGCAGAACCTCTATGGCTACACCTTC
CASSLGDYGQNLYGYTF
>.|TRBV4-3|TRBD1|15|TRBJ1-3
TGCGCCAGCAGCCACGGGACAGGGGAAGGGAACACCATATATTTT
CASSHGTGEGNTIYF
>few|TRBV4-1|TRBD2|15|TRBJ2-5
TGCGCCAGCAGCCGACCTGGGACTAGGCCAGAGACCCAGTACTTC
CASSRPGTRPETQYF
>.|TRBV10-3|TRBD1|15|TRBJ2-5
TGTGCCATCAGCGGGGACAGGGGGCGCCAGGAGACCCAGTACTTC
CAISGDRGRQETQYF
>.|TRBV5-1|.|14|TRBJ1-1
TGCGCCAGCAGCTTGAGGACGGCGAACACTGAAGCTTTCTTT
CASSLRTANTEAFF
>.|TRBV10-3|TRBD2|14|TRBJ2-1
TGTGCCATCAGTGACCGAACCGGGGGGAATGAGCAGTTCTTC
CAISDRTGGNEQFF
>.|TRBV7-6|.|17|TRBJ2-1
TGTGCCAGCAGCTCATACATGGGGACGGGAACCTACAATGAGCAGTTCTTC
CASSSYMGTGTYNEQFF
>.|TRBV29-1|.|14|TRBJ1-2
TGCAGCGTTGAAGGTCTCGGGGGAAACTATGGCTACACCTTC
CSVEGLGGNYGYTF
>.|TRBV5-4|TRBD1|13|TRBJ1-2
TGTGCCAGCAGCACAGACAGGGTCTATGGCTACACCTTC
CASSTDRVYGYTF
>.|TRBV5-1|TRBD2|15|TRBJ2-1
TGCGCCAGCAGGACTAGCGGGAGTACCTACAATGAGCAGTTCTTC
CASRTSGSTYNEQFF
>.|TRBV10-1|TRBD2|15|TRBJ2-1
TGCGCCAGCAGACCTAGCGGGGGCGCGAACAATGAGCAGTTCTTC
CASRPSGGANNEQFF
>.|TRBV5-4|.|16|TRBJ1-2
TGTGCCAGCAGCCCCCGGGGGGGGTCGCAGAACTATGGCTACACCTTC
CASSPRGGSQNYGYTF
>.|TRBV7-2|.|12|TRBJ2-1
TGTGCCAGCAGCTTAGAACTGTGGGAGCAGTTCTTC
CASSLELWEQFF
>.|TRBV29-1|.|13|TRBJ1-1
TGCAGCGTTGCTGACAGGATCGCCACTGAAGCTTTCTTT
CSVADRIATEAFF
>.|TRBV9|.|16|TRBJ1-6
TGTGCCAGCAGCGTAGATGGGCAGGACGGCGATTCACCCCTCCACTTT
CASSVDGQDGDSPLHF
>.|TRBV5-4|TRBD2|15|TRBJ2-3
TGTGCCAGCGGGTTAAGGGCGGGAGATATAGATACGCAGTATTTT
CASGLRAGDIDTQYF
>.|TRBV29-1|TRBD2|14|TRBJ2-1
TGCAGCGTCATAACTAGCGGGGGGCTAGGTGAGCAGTTCTTC
CSVITSGGLGEQFF
>.|TRBV7-2|TRBD1|13|TRBJ1-5
TGTGCCAGCAGCCCTGGACAGGATCAGCCCCAGCATTTT
CASSPGQDQPQHF
>.|TRBV5-1|TRBD2|15|TRBJ2-3
TGCGCCAGCAGCTCCTCTAGCGGAAGCACAGATACGCAGTATTTT
CASSSSSGSTDTQYF
>.|TRBV19|.|14|TRBJ2-1
TGTGCCAGTATAGGCGCGGTTCCCTACAATGAGCAGTTCTTC
CASIGAVPYNEQFF
>.|TRBV29-1|TRBD2|14|TRBJ2-1
TGCAGCGTTGATGCTAGCGGGAGGCGGAATGAGCAGTTCTTC
CSVDASGRRNEQFF
>.|TRBV18|.|11|TRBJ1-1
TGTGCCAGCCTTCAGGGGACTGAAGCTTTCTTT
CASLQGTEAFF
>.|TRBV11-2|.|15|TRBJ1-4
TGTGCCAGCAGCTTAGACCTTCCAAGTATGAATAGGCTGTTTTTT
CASSLDLPSMNRLFF
>few|TRBV6-1|.|14|TRBJ2-1
TGTGCCAGCACCGAGCTCTCGATCTACAATGAGCAGTTCTTC
CASTELSIYNEQFF
>.|TRBV7-6|.|15|TRBJ2-3
TGTGCCAGCAGCCCTGCTTGGGGCGGGACAGATACGCAGTATTTT
CASSPAWGGTDTQYF
>once|TRBV6-4|.|13|TRBJ1-1
TGTGCCACCCGGGACACCCTGAACACTGAAGCTTTCTTT
CATRDTLNTEAFF
>.|TRBV15|TRBD1|14|TRBJ2-3
TGTGCCACCAGCAGGGGACAGGGATCAGATACGCAGTATTTT
CATSRGQGSDTQYF
>once|TRBV7-7|.|13|TRBJ1-2
TGTGCTAGCAGCGACCCGGACGGCTCTGGCTACACCTTC
CASSDPDGSGYTF
>.|TRBV9|.|14|TRBJ1-1
TGTGCCAGCAGCGTAGATCAGGAGGGCACTGAAGCTTTCTTT
CASSVDQEGTEAFF
>once|TRBV15|.|15|TRBJ1-2
TGTGCCACCAGCAGAGATCGTTCATCTAACTATGGCTACACCTTC
CATSRDRSSNYGYTF
>.|TRBV19|.|16|TRBJ1-5
TGTGCCAGTAGTCGGTCGGCACTAGGGAACAATCAGCCCCAGCATTTT
CASSRSALGNNQPQHF
>.|TRBV5-6|.|15|TRBJ1-2
TGTGCCAGCAGCTTGGTGGACACCACGGGCTATGGCTACACCTTC
CASSLVDTTGYGYTF
>.|TRBV11-3|TRBD1|14|TRBJ1-1
TGTGCCAGCAGCTTGGACAGGGTGAACACTGAAGCTTTCTTT
CASSLDRVNTEAFF